These T cell receptor beta chains were read from a single sample in a study of pediatric ulcerative colitis. Sequencing used immunoSEQ multiplex PCR; TCRdb keeps in-frame clones, though not all of them. The table includes about 34,000 clones, 75% detected once. What was sequenced was gut tissue. The origin of the receptors is a boy aged 10-17 years with severe ulcerative colitis. Both conserved end residues are part of each CDR3. The D gene is left open where the match is weak. Clone size is shown for a subset of rows, as once, few, many or a class of expanded clone.

abundance: -; v_gene: TRBV7-2; j_gene: TRBJ2-7; d_gene: -; CDR3aa: CASSLAQGTEQYF; CDR3nt: TGTGCCAGCAGCTTAGCCCAGGGTACCGAGCAGTACTTC
abundance: -; v_gene: TRBV6-1; j_gene: TRBJ2-7; d_gene: -; CDR3aa: CASSAGHDYEQYF; CDR3nt: TGTGCCAGCAGTGCGGGACATGACTACGAGCAGTACTTC
abundance: -; v_gene: TRBV5-4; j_gene: TRBJ2-3; d_gene: -; CDR3aa: CASSLVGTDTQYF; CDR3nt: TGTGCCAGCAGCTTGGTTGGCACAGATACGCAGTATTTT
abundance: -; v_gene: TRBV27; j_gene: TRBJ2-4; d_gene: -; CDR3aa: CASGLRGNIQYF; CDR3nt: TGTGCCAGCGGCCTGAGAGGGAACATTCAGTACTTC
abundance: -; v_gene: TRBV6-1; j_gene: TRBJ1-3; d_gene: -; CDR3aa: CASQPPLGGGSNF; CDR3nt: TGTGCCAGCCAACCACCGCTCGGGGGGGGATCCAATTTT
abundance: -; v_gene: TRBV27; j_gene: TRBJ1-1; d_gene: TRBD1; CDR3aa: CASSFMRGQEAFF; CDR3nt: TGTGCCAGCAGTTTTATGCGGGGACAGGAAGCTTTCTTT
abundance: -; v_gene: TRBV6-5; j_gene: TRBJ1-2; d_gene: -; CDR3aa: CASSPQGKIAGYTF; CDR3nt: TGTGCCAGCAGTCCACAGGGTAAGATCGCTGGCTACACCTTC
abundance: -; v_gene: TRBV6-1; j_gene: TRBJ2-7; d_gene: -; CDR3aa: CASSESNLRGQSYEQYF; CDR3nt: TGTGCCAGCAGTGAAAGTAATCTGCGGGGACAGTCCTACGAGCAGTACTTC
abundance: few; v_gene: TRBV6-1; j_gene: TRBJ2-3; d_gene: TRBD2; CDR3aa: CASKIGLATTDTQYF; CDR3nt: TGTGCCAGCAAGATAGGACTAGCGACCACAGATACGCAGTATTTT
abundance: -; v_gene: TRBV10-3; j_gene: TRBJ2-1; d_gene: -; CDR3aa: CAISEWGGLEQFF; CDR3nt: TGTGCCATCAGTGAGTGGGGGGGCCTTGAGCAGTTCTTC
abundance: -; v_gene: TRBV13; j_gene: TRBJ1-3; d_gene: -; CDR3aa: CASSLDSSSGNTIYF; CDR3nt: TGTGCCAGCAGCCTAGACAGTAGCTCTGGAAACACCATATATTTT
abundance: -; v_gene: TRBV19; j_gene: TRBJ2-2; d_gene: -; CDR3aa: CASSLAWGAGELFF; CDR3nt: TGTGCCAGTAGTCTGGCCTGGGGCGCCGGGGAGCTGTTTTTT
abundance: -; v_gene: TRBV27; j_gene: TRBJ1-3; d_gene: -; CDR3aa: CASSCPGGTGPYSGNTIYF; CDR3nt: TGTGCCAGCAGTTGCCCCGGCGGAACAGGGCCATACTCTGGAAACACCATATATTTT
abundance: -; v_gene: TRBV5-1; j_gene: TRBJ2-5; d_gene: TRBD2; CDR3aa: CASSLGRTSGATSVLSYF; CDR3nt: TGCGCCAGCAGCTTGGGGCGGACTAGTGGGGCCACGTCGGTGTTGAGTTACTTC
abundance: -; v_gene: TRBV14; j_gene: TRBJ2-3; d_gene: -; CDR3aa: CASSQWGVDTQYF; CDR3nt: TGTGCCAGCAGCCAGTGGGGGGTAGATACGCAGTATTTT